A single sample is the source of the 14 T cell receptor beta chains below, sequenced in a study of molecular identifiers for immune sequencing clone quantification. One entry per CDR3 protein, called by TCRdb with MiXCR from the PCR reads. This sample has approximately 590,000 distinct CDR3 sequences, with roughly 23% found just once. The sample was naive CD8+ T cells from blood, with Jurkat cell RNA spiked in. Subset specified: FACS-sorted CD8+CD4-CCR7+CD45RA+ naive T cells. The receptors stem from a human donor in good health. Some libraries in this study had Jurkat cell RNA spiked in.

This chain uses TRBV5-5 with TRBJ1-4, with D perhaps TRBD1 (5 bases). Germline V gene sequence: CDR1 SGHKS, CDR2 YYEKEE (reference sequence). Trimming pared 3 bases from V and 8 bases from J, leaving 23 bases between. This CDR3 has 17 residues. For the CDR3, the DNA is TGTGCCAGCAGCTCCGACCGAGGGTCCGGTTGGGACGAAAAACTGTTTTTT. As protein: CASSSDRGSGWDEKLFF.

The chain recombines TRBV4-3 with TRBJ2-1; D is perhaps TRBD1 or TRBD2 (5 bases each). Germline V CDR1 and CDR2: LGHNA, YSLEER. V was clipped by 1 base and J by 3 bases, with 13 bases between them. The CDR3 runs 16 residues. As DNA, the CDR3 is TGCGCCAGCAGCCAAGCTTCGGGACGCGACTACAATGAGCAGTTCTTC. Protein sequence: CASSQASGRDYNEQFF.

The table lists this clonotype with many counts. This chain links TRBV29-1 with TRBJ2-5; D is undetermined. Trimming pared 0 bases from V and 7 bases from J, leaving 9 bases between. The germline gives CDR1 SQVTM, CDR2 ANQGSEA. The CDR3 contains 12 residues. The CDR3 DNA sequence: TGCAGCGTTGAAGAAGGTGGGCTGACCCAGTACTTC. Translating it yields CSVEEGGLTQYF.

This clonotype was picked up a small number of times. This chain connects TRBV16 to TRBJ2-1, with D unresolved. The CDR3 has 11 residues. Germline V gives CDR1 KGHSY, CDR2 FQNENV. V lost 0 bases, J lost 9 bases, and 3 bases lay in between. As DNA, the CDR3 is TGTGCCAGCAGCCAATCGCGTGAGCAGTTCTTC. It codes for CASSQSREQFF.

Concerning this clonotype: A much larger clonotype is one base distant, so this may be a read error. The chain carries TRBV28 and TRBJ2-3; 8 bases line up with TRBD2. This CDR3 region has 14 residues. Looked up from germline, CDR1 is MDHEN and CDR2 is SYDVKM. CDR3 DNA: TGTGCCAGCAATGCGGGGGGTAGCACAGATACGCTGTATTTT. Protein sequence: CASNAGGSTDTLYF.

The genes are TRBV25-1 and TRBJ2-3; the D call may be TRBD1 or TRBD2 (5 bases each). The CDR3 loop spans 15 amino acids. Trimming pared 3 bases from V and 0 bases from J, leaving 10 bases between. The germline CDR1 and CDR2 sequences are MGHDK and SYGVNS. This chain's CDR3 is CASSEFGASTDTQYF. In DNA form, the CDR3 reads TGTGCCAGCAGTGAGTTCGGGGCAAGCACAGATACGCAGTATTTT.

This clonotype occurred a few times. This chain uses TRBV7-8 with TRBJ1-1; 7 bases are shared with TRBD1. Germline CDR1 reads SGHVS; CDR2 reads FQNEAQ. With 4 bases clipped from V and 12 bases from J, the junction kept 8 bases outside the gene matches. The CDR3 sequence is 12 residues long. CDR3 coding DNA: TGTGCCAGCAGCTCCGGGACAGTGAATACTTTCTTT. Protein product: CASSSGTVNTFF.

This clonotype was seen repeatedly, ten times or more. The J gene is TRBJ1-2, the V gene TRBV4-3, with D perhaps matching TRBD1 (6 bases). Per the germline V gene, CDR1 is LGHNA and CDR2 is YSLEER. CDR3 length: 15 residues. V dropped 0 bases and J dropped 4 bases, with 12 bases sitting between them. CDR3 sequence reads: CASSQDTGAVYGYTF. CDR3 sequence (DNA): TGCGCCAGCAGCCAAGATACGGGGGCGGTCTATGGCTACACCTTC.

This clonotype was observed many times. The chain has TRBV11-2 and TRBJ2-1, with TRBD2 matching 7 bases. The CDR3 contains 16 residues. CDR1 and CDR2 from the germline V gene are SGHAT and FQNNGV. Trimming at V came to 6 bases and at J to 6 bases, leaving 14 bases not matched to a gene. CDR3 coding DNA: TGTGCCAGCAGACGAGCGGGGCAACAACCCTCCAATGAGCAGTTCTTC. Translated: CASRRAGQQPSNEQFF.

The chain carries TRBV6-5 and TRBJ1-1; D possibly corresponds to TRBD1 (6 bases). Germline values: CDR1 MNHEY, CDR2 SVGAGI. The CDR3 sequence is 14 residues long. The germline V and J ends were trimmed by 0 bases and 3 bases, with 8 bases remaining between them. In DNA form, the CDR3 reads TGTGCCAGCAGTTACTCGAAGGGGGACACTGAAGCTTTCTTT. Protein sequence: CASSYSKGDTEAFF.

This clonotype was counted ten times or more. The chain couples TRBV7-9 to TRBJ1-5; a weak D match, TRBD1 (5 bases). The CDR3 is 15 amino acids. Germline CDR1 and CDR2: SEHNR and FQNEAQ (reference sequence). V shed 1 base and J shed 9 bases, with 16 bases lying between them. The CDR3 nucleotides read TGTGCCAGCAGCTTAGAGGGGCCAGGTAGGGTGCCCCAGCATTTT. Its protein is CASSLEGPGRVPQHF.

This clonotype was detected only a few times. The chain carries TRBV28 and TRBJ2-1, with D hard to call. Germline V gives CDR1 MDHEN, CDR2 SYDVKM. The CDR3 runs to 17 residues. Trimming removed 7 bases at V and 4 bases at J, with 23 bases between. CDR3 DNA: TGTGCCAGCACCCCTGGGTCGGGCCCTACGATATACAATGAGCAGTTCTTC. This gives the protein CASTPGSGPTIYNEQFF.

V is TRBV19 and J is TRBJ2-3; TRBD2 matches 12 bases. The CDR3 spans 15 residues. Germline lookup yields CDR1 LNHDA and CDR2 SQIVND (reference sequence). With V trimmed by 6 bases and J by 4 bases, 5 bases remained unmatched. CDR3: CASRPGLAGPDTQYF. CDR3 nucleotides: TGTGCCAGTAGACCGGGACTAGCGGGCCCAGATACGCAGTATTTT.

The V call is TRBV4-3, the J call TRBJ2-7; no firm D call. CDR1 is LGHNA, CDR2 YSLEER, per germline. The ends were cut back, 2 bases at V and 6 bases at J, with 20 bases in the middle. This CDR3 is 16 amino acids long. CDR3 protein: CASSQSYAAKFSEQYF. DNA of the CDR3: TGCGCCAGCAGCCAATCTTATGCGGCCAAGTTCTCCGAGCAGTACTTC.